This T cell receptor beta chain comes out of a study of T cells in localized non-small cell lung cancer. The V end lost 4 bases, the J end lost 0 bases, and 10 bases lay between the germline ends. This CDR3 comprises 15 residues. Germline-derived CDR1 and CDR2 are MNHEY and SVGAGI. In regard to this clone: Its antigen is unknown.

Sequencing was performed with immunoSEQ multiplex PCR; in TCRdb, only in-frame clones are kept and a portion is missing. The table shows 30,000 to 35,000 clones, with 91% occurring only once. Broader study findings: Heterogeneity within the tumor remains possible, as just one region underwent sequencing. Median roughly 57 top-100 tumor clones were shared with paired adjacent lung. Measurement of T cell clonality placed uninvolved adjacent lung highest, above the level in tumor. A higher density of T cells in blood coincided with extended overall survival.

Here the sequenced sample was peripheral blood mononuclear cells, taken before any cancer treatment. The genes are TRBV6-5 and TRBJ1-3; D not resolved. The sequence derives from a female donor over 55 with stage II lung adenocarcinoma. The CDR3 loop reads CASSSDLSSGNTIYF. The CDR3 nucleotides read TGTGCCAGCAGTTCGGACCTTAGCTCTGGAAACACCATATATTTT.